This T cell receptor beta chain was captured in a study of T cell responses to AZD1222 COVID-19 vaccine (dated by TCRdb to about 2021). A note on the overall study: AZD1222 recipients given second doses at about 4 weeks or at about 12 weeks were pooled, since spike-specific TCR depth and breadth were not found to differ between the two schedules. TCR sequencing covered 230 to 250 trial participants: about 210 given two doses of AZD1222 and about 26 given two doses of MenACWY control vaccine. Trial participants were enrolled by age into subgroups of 18-55, 56-69 and 70-plus years, and around 150, 28 and 57 TCR-sequenced participants, respectively, were included in these subgroups.

Including the terminal cysteine and phenylalanine, the CDR3 comprises 11 residues. The only DNA kept is the CDR3, 33 bases in frame from the first base. CDR1 and CDR2, per the germline V gene (reference sequence), are DFQATT and SNEGSKA. The CDR3 regions of human TCRbeta chains were analyzed by immunosequencing. The authors processed their data as follows. TCRs in the repertoires were matched against a reference library of SARS-CoV-2-specific TCRs that had been generated with the MIRA antigen-specificity platform. Breadth was defined as the fraction of unique TCRs that were SARS-CoV-2-associated. Depth was defined as the fraction of total T cells that were SARS-CoV-2-associated. Using the MIRA data, every spike-specific TCR was mapped to the spike region that the TCR reacted to and assigned to either a CD4 or a CD8 class. Log10-transformed breadth and depth values were compared by one-way ANOVA with Sidak's multiple comparisons tests. The source is immuneACCESS, and TCRdb retained only in-frame sequences with V and J called. Part of the clones is not carried over; for the studies checked, unresolved V genes explain less than half of this, and the remainder is unexplained. The DNA gave D and trimming, while V, J and clone size come from that table. Present in this sample are 75,000 to 95,000 clones, about 88% of which were seen just once. Approximately 4.2% of the sample lies in the top ten.

Remarks on this clone: Its antigen is still unknown. Germline and junction disagree at one end, which may indicate a read error.

The paper as a whole reports these results and caveats: The whole spike protein was spanned by vaccine-associated CD4 TCRs, and dominant responses were seen in regions 160-218 and 743-854. Because no day 14 peak-response samples were available, repertoires were characterized only after the peak T cell response. In the small 56-69-year group, the increase in depth fell short of significance, most likely because of low power. Only five to seven AZD1222 recipients were SARS-CoV-2 seropositive at baseline, limiting conclusions about previously exposed vaccinees. After two AZD1222 doses, both the breadth and the depth of spike-specific TCRs were significantly higher than at day 0 and than in MenACWY recipients. Most participants were white British and females outnumbered males, and the authors suggested that clonal diversity may have been underestimated. Reportedly, close to half of the unique spike-specific TCRs recognized epitopes lying outside the regions that are mutated in the B.1.351 and B.1.1.7 variants.

The sample's time point label, in plain terms: baseline before first vaccination. Samples from vaccinated people were obtained from the UK trials COV001 and COV002, which included a single-blind randomized controlled phase 2/3 trial of AZD1222 (ChAdOx1 nCoV-19) in healthy adults. For TCRbeta chain sequencing, PBMC samples were collected from trial participants at day 0 and at day 28 after the second dose. Specimen: peripheral blood, collected on day 0 of AZD1222 vaccination. This receptor chain uses TRBV20-1 and TRBJ1-2, and possibly TRBD1, on 6 matching bases. The receptor comes from an adult in good health. The CDR3 protein sequence reads: CSASQGYGYIF. At the DNA level, the sequence is TGCAGTGCATCCCAGGGGTATGGCTACATCTTC.